Listed here are 5 T cell receptor beta chains from one sample, sequenced in a study of shared clonotypes between healthy human individuals. Only in-frame clones appear in the TCRdb table, and some are missing; sequencing was by immunoSEQ multiplex PCR. The table lists about 2.4 million clones, over 85% of them singletons. Material for sequencing was naive CD4+ T cells from PBMCs. Subset meaning: CD45RA+ positively selected. All receptors derive from a man aged 18-30 years in good health. Some clones in this sample may be carry-over from other donors' samples.

CDR3 protein: CASSTRGQFGNTIYF. CDR3 in DNA: TGTGCCAGCAGTACCAGGGGGCAGTTTGGAAACACCATATATTTT. The genes are TRBV28 and TRBJ1-3; 8 bases agree with TRBD1. The junction had 6 bases not matched to a gene; V was cut back by 5 bases and J by 3 bases. This CDR3 is built from 15 residues. Germline lookup yields CDR1 MDHEN and CDR2 SYDVKM.

The V and J genes are TRBV5-6 and TRBJ2-5, with D possibly being TRBD2 (5 bases). The CDR3 is 16 residues long. V shed 4 bases and J shed 0 bases, with 16 bases lying between them. Germline V gene sequence: CDR1 SGHDT, CDR2 YYEEEE. CDR3 in amino acids: CASSPPSGSYQETQYF. Here the CDR3 DNA reads TGTGCCAGCAGCCCCCCCTCGGGGTCGTACCAAGAGACCCAGTACTTC.

The V and J genes are TRBV18 and TRBJ2-5, with D possibly TRBD2 on 5 matching bases. V lost 4 bases and J lost 2, with 14 bases in between. Germline loops: CDR1 KGHSH, CDR2 LQKENI. This CDR3 is built from 15 residues. In DNA form, the CDR3 reads TGTGCCAGCTCACTACGGGCGAGCGGACAAGAGACCCAGTACTTC. Its protein is CASSLRASGQETQYF.

This chain joins TRBV29-1 and TRBJ2-7; weak D call: TRBD2 (6 bases). There are 14 residues in the CDR3. Germline V CDR1 and CDR2: SQVTM, ANQGSEA. V lost 5 bases, J lost 3 bases, and 17 bases lay in between. The CDR3 region is CSVSLGGANYEQYF. CDR3 nucleotide sequence: TGCAGCGTTTCCTTAGGAGGGGCAAACTACGAGCAGTACTTC.

V is TRBV2 and J is TRBJ2-1; possibly TRBD2 for D (5 bases). V lost 6 bases and J lost 6, with 9 bases in between. The CDR3 spans 12 residues. CDR1 is SNHLY, CDR2 FYNNEI, per germline. The CDR3 DNA is TGTGCCAGCAGGGGCGGGTCCAATGAGCAGTTCTTC. Translation gives CASRGGSNEQFF.